These T cell receptor beta chains were read from a single sample in a study of shared clonotypes between healthy human individuals. Sequenced by immunoSEQ multiplex PCR; TCRdb stores in-frame clones only, minus some. The sample contains some 700,000 clones, 80% to 95% of which appear only once. Sample: memory CD8+ T cells from PBMCs. The receptors were sampled from a young man in good health. Some clones in this sample may be carry-over from other donors' samples. The CDR3 runs from the conserved cysteine through the conserved F or W.

j_gene: TRBJ1-1
v_gene: TRBV28
CDR3aa: CASSLGANTEAFF

j_gene: TRBJ1-1
v_gene: TRBV11-3
CDR3aa: CASSLEPATEAFF

j_gene: TRBJ1-3
v_gene: TRBV9
CDR3aa: CASSPSGGLAGSSGNTIYF

j_gene: TRBJ1-4
v_gene: TRBV4-3
CDR3aa: CASSHQWLNEKLFF

j_gene: TRBJ1-4
v_gene: TRBV28
CDR3aa: CASTRSRDRGRAEKLFF

j_gene: TRBJ2-5
v_gene: TRBV7-9
CDR3aa: CASSSRQGPRETQYF

j_gene: TRBJ2-2
v_gene: TRBV28
CDR3aa: CASSLRGAGELFF

j_gene: TRBJ2-7
v_gene: TRBV5-6
CDR3aa: CASSWGTMSYEQYF

j_gene: TRBJ2-7
v_gene: TRBV14
CDR3aa: CASSQDQGLAGNYEQYF

j_gene: TRBJ1-1
v_gene: TRBV5-1
CDR3aa: CASSLGTGTWEAFF

j_gene: TRBJ2-1
v_gene: TRBV9
CDR3aa: CASSTRTGSSYNEQFF

j_gene: TRBJ1-5
v_gene: TRBV2
CDR3aa: CASSDGTDPHQPQHF

j_gene: TRBJ1-2
v_gene: TRBV6-5
CDR3aa: CASSYSGREGGYTF

j_gene: TRBJ1-5
v_gene: TRBV28
CDR3aa: CASVTGGQPQHF

j_gene: TRBJ2-1
v_gene: TRBV7-7
CDR3aa: CASSFGLAAYNEQFF

j_gene: TRBJ1-5
v_gene: TRBV19
CDR3aa: CASSMGGLGPQHF

j_gene: TRBJ1-3
v_gene: TRBV5-6
CDR3aa: CASSLYRTTGNTIYF

j_gene: TRBJ2-3
v_gene: TRBV28
CDR3aa: CASRDTEYHTDTQYF

j_gene: TRBJ1-1
v_gene: TRBV30
CDR3aa: CAWSPWNTEAFF

j_gene: TRBJ2-2
v_gene: TRBV19
CDR3aa: CASSEQGPTNTGELFF

j_gene: TRBJ2-1
v_gene: TRBV7-7
CDR3aa: CASSLYTGLAGRNEQFF

j_gene: TRBJ1-2
v_gene: TRBV27
CDR3aa: CASSSSDYGYTF

j_gene: TRBJ1-5
v_gene: TRBV5-6
CDR3aa: CASSWGGAGQPQHF

j_gene: TRBJ2-7
v_gene: TRBV27
CDR3aa: CASSAYLLSGDLLEQYF

j_gene: TRBJ1-3
v_gene: TRBV4-3
CDR3aa: CASSQDSAGSTNSGNTIYF

j_gene: TRBJ2-3
v_gene: TRBV7-9
CDR3aa: CASSLVSADTQYF

j_gene: TRBJ2-5
v_gene: TRBV4-1
CDR3aa: CASSHDNSKETQYF

j_gene: TRBJ2-5
v_gene: TRBV19
CDR3aa: CASSTDRDRGIKETQYF

j_gene: TRBJ2-5
v_gene: TRBV11-2
CDR3aa: CASSPGQDQETQYF

j_gene: TRBJ1-2
v_gene: TRBV7-9
CDR3aa: CASSGWTDYGYTF

j_gene: TRBJ1-1
v_gene: TRBV30
CDR3aa: CAWSWGKNTEAFF

j_gene: TRBJ1-5
v_gene: TRBV15
CDR3aa: CATSRGDQPQHF

j_gene: TRBJ1-1
v_gene: TRBV11-2
CDR3aa: CASSLVWDRRGDTEAFF

j_gene: TRBJ1-3
v_gene: TRBV5-6
CDR3aa: CASSPRRNGNTIYF

j_gene: TRBJ1-3
v_gene: TRBV11-3
CDR3aa: CASSPRGLKGGGQAGNTIYF

j_gene: TRBJ1-1
v_gene: TRBV28
CDR3aa: CASSNNRGAFF

j_gene: TRBJ2-7
v_gene: TRBV7-8
CDR3aa: CASGPRGSYEQYF

j_gene: TRBJ2-3
v_gene: TRBV30
CDR3aa: CAWDTGSSSTDTQYF

j_gene: TRBJ2-7
v_gene: TRBV9
CDR3aa: CASSPPGQGNHEQYF

j_gene: TRBJ1-1
v_gene: TRBV7-9
CDR3aa: CASSLTVGDTEAFF

j_gene: TRBJ2-7
v_gene: TRBV4-1
CDR3aa: CASSQDGSGGTYEQYF

j_gene: TRBJ2-1
v_gene: TRBV28
CDR3aa: CASSINEQFF

j_gene: TRBJ2-7
v_gene: TRBV6-5
CDR3aa: CASNDGTFYEQYF

j_gene: TRBJ2-1
v_gene: TRBV5-4
CDR3aa: CASSPDRGTSDEQFF

j_gene: .
v_gene: TRBV29-1
CDR3aa: CSVNTVDYEQYF

j_gene: TRBJ1-1
v_gene: TRBV7-9
CDR3aa: CASSIWTGNTEAFF

j_gene: TRBJ2-5
v_gene: TRBV27
CDR3aa: CASFSGSLRYF

j_gene: TRBJ2-1
v_gene: TRBV6-5
CDR3aa: CASSRRVNGGDEQFF

j_gene: TRBJ1-4
v_gene: TRBV6-5
CDR3aa: CASRDGTRNEKLFF

j_gene: TRBJ1-2
v_gene: TRBV5-6
CDR3aa: CASSSPQGSYGYTF

j_gene: TRBJ2-1
v_gene: TRBV7-2
CDR3aa: CASSSRGQNEQFF

j_gene: TRBJ2-1
v_gene: TRBV7-7
CDR3aa: CASSPSRQGSDNEQFF

j_gene: TRBJ2-2
v_gene: TRBV5-5
CDR3aa: CASSLEAGHVYTGELFF

j_gene: TRBJ2-7
v_gene: TRBV27
CDR3aa: CASSLLGGLHEQYF

j_gene: TRBJ2-7
v_gene: TRBV20-1
CDR3aa: CSARDLYEQYF

j_gene: TRBJ1-2
v_gene: TRBV12-5
CDR3aa: CASGLSWGSSGYTF

j_gene: TRBJ2-3
v_gene: TRBV7-9
CDR3aa: CASSWWREGTDTQYF

j_gene: TRBJ2-3
v_gene: TRBV11-2
CDR3aa: CASSLDPLGGEADTQYF

j_gene: TRBJ2-7
v_gene: TRBV29-1
CDR3aa: CSVATGGEQYF